Each of the 13 T cell receptor beta chains below was sequenced from the same sample in a study of metastatic and nonmetastatic thyroid tumors. With MiXCR, TCRdb reprocessed the PCR reads. The sample holds 30,000 to 45,000 clones, roughly 20% seen once. All patients were untreated before thyroid surgery. Source material: blood. The origin of the receptors is a female donor with papillary thyroid cancer or a benign thyroid nodule (not recorded which). Some clones in this sample may be carry-over from other donors' samples.

This clone was observed many times. The chain employs TRBV29-1 and TRBJ2-1; no reliable D call. V was trimmed by 2 bases and J by 1 base, leaving 12 bases between them. The CDR3 totals 15 residues. From germline, CDR1 is SQVTM and CDR2 ANQGSEA. The CDR3 nucleotides are TGCAGCGTTGAACTAAGCGCCCTATCCTACAATGAGCAGTTCTTC. Translated, it gives CSVELSALSYNEQFF.

The rearrangement joins TRBV7-9 to TRBJ1-1; possible D gene TRBD1, 5 bases. The CDR3 covers 15 residues. The V end was cut by 3 bases, the J end by 0 bases, with 11 bases between. Germline lookup yields CDR1 SEHNR and CDR2 FQNEAQ (reference sequence). The CDR3 region has the DNA TGTGCCAGCAGCTTTGAAGGGGCGGTGAACACTGAAGCTTTCTTT. Amino acids: CASSFEGAVNTEAFF. The variable domain in full, completed from reference TRBV7-9 and TRBJ1-1, reads DTGVSQNPRHKITKRGQNVTFRCDPISEHNRLYWYRQTLGQGPEFLTYFQNEAQLEKSRLLSDRFSAERPKGSFSTLEIQRTEQGDSAMYLCASSFEGAVNTEAFFGQGTRLTVV.

This clone was seen once. At one end, the junction sequence differs from germline, possibly due to a read error. The rearrangement links TRBV9 to TRBJ2-2; 8 bases align to TRBD2. This CDR3 region has 15 residues. Germline assignment: CDR1 SGDLS and CDR2 YYNGEE. CDR3 region: CASSPGTSNTVELFF. For the CDR3, the DNA is TGTGCCAGCAGCCCAGGGACTAGTAACACCGTGGAGCTGTTTTTT.

This clone was counted at least ten times. V is TRBV28 and J is TRBJ1-1, with 7 bases matching TRBD1. Looked up from germline, CDR1 is MDHEN and CDR2 is SYDVKM. V shed 2 bases, J shed 5 bases, and the junction held 2 bases outside the gene matches. The CDR3 length is 13 residues. The chain's CDR3 is CASSLDRVTEAFF. CDR3 bases: TGTGCCAGCAGTTTAGACAGGGTGACTGAAGCTTTCTTT.

This clone was found many times. The chain links TRBV18 to TRBJ2-5; D is uncertain. V lost 1 base to trimming and J lost 2 bases, with 5 bases between them. The CDR3 has 13 amino acids. The germline gives CDR1 KGHSH, CDR2 LQKENI. CDR3: CASSPLPQETQYF. CDR3 sequence (DNA): TGTGCCAGCTCACCACTACCTCAAGAGACCCAGTACTTC.

V usage is TRBV4-2 and J usage is TRBJ1-2; TRBD1 matches 8 bases. The CDR3 consists of 17 residues. Trimming cost V 0 bases and J 2 bases; bases outside gene matches: 8. Per the germline V gene, CDR1 is LGHNA and CDR2 is YNFKEQ. The DNA for the CDR3 is TGTGCCAGCAGCCAAGAGGGGGCAGGGGGCGGGAACTATGGCTACACCTTC. This encodes CASSQEGAGGGNYGYTF.

This clone was found many times. The chain is built from TRBV20-1 and TRBJ2-1; D is perhaps TRBD2 (5 bases). Trimming took 5 bases from V and 6 from J, leaving 26 bases between them. Germline CDR1 DFQATT, CDR2 SNEGSKA (reference sequence). The CDR3 is 17 residues long. Here the CDR3 reads CSASTFLAPSGINEQFF. The CDR3 nucleotides read TGCAGTGCTTCGACCTTTCTGGCACCGTCGGGGATCAATGAGCAGTTCTTC.

This clone was recorded at least ten times. CDR3 DNA: TGTGCCAGCAGCTCGACCGGGACTCCATCTGGGGAAGCTTTCTTT. This gives the protein CASSSTGTPSGEAFF. This chain uses TRBV7-9 with TRBJ1-1; tentatively, D is TRBD1 (5 bases). Trimming removed 4 bases at V and 8 bases at J, with 20 bases between. The germline V gene encodes CDR1 SEHNR and CDR2 FQNEAQ (reference sequence). The CDR3 has 15 amino acids. The entire variable domain, with the rest obtained from reference TRBV7-9 and TRBJ1-1, is as follows: DTGVSQNPRHKITKRGQNVTFRCDPISEHNRLYWYRQTLGQGPEFLTYFQNEAQLEKSRLLSDRFSAERPKGSFSTLEIQRTEQGDSAMYLCASSSTGTPSGEAFFGQGTRLTVV.

This clone was picked up a small number of times. This chain connects TRBV18 to TRBJ1-3, with D possibly TRBD1 on 6 matching bases. The CDR3 length is 16 residues. Trimming removed 3 bases at V and 4 bases at J, with 16 bases between. Germline V lookup: CDR1 KGHSH, CDR2 LQKENI. CDR3 region: CASSPNSGDVGNTIYF. As DNA, the CDR3 is TGTGCCAGCTCACCCAACTCAGGGGACGTAGGAAACACCATATATTTT.

This clone was observed at least ten times. The chain has TRBV5-6 and TRBJ1-5; no definite D call. The CDR3 covers 15 residues. V shed 0 bases and J shed 0 bases, with 7 bases lying between them. From germline, CDR1 is SGHDT and CDR2 YYEEEE. The CDR3 sequence: CASSLAGYSNQPQHF. CDR3 in DNA: TGTGCCAGCAGCTTGGCCGGGTATAGCAATCAGCCCCAGCATTTT.

This clone came up many times. An end of the junction does not agree with germline; a read error may underlie this. The chain is built from TRBV11-3 and TRBJ2-1; D is uncertain. This CDR3 is 14 amino acids long. Looked up from germline, CDR1 is SGHNT and CDR2 is YENEEA. CDR3 amino acids: CASSVGNSYDEQFF. CDR3 in DNA: TGTGCCAGCAGTGTAGGTAACTCCTACGATGAGCAGTTCTTC.

This clone has just a few counts. The V gene is TRBV6-1, the J gene TRBJ2-1, with 10 bases identical to TRBD2. Germline V lookup: CDR1 MNHNS, CDR2 SASEGT. The CDR3 covers 15 residues. V lost 5 bases, J lost 7 bases, and 8 bases stayed unmatched. CDR3 nucleotide sequence: TGTGCCAGCAGTACCCTAGCGGGAGTAAGAAATGAGCAGTTCTTC. Its translation: CASSTLAGVRNEQFF.

In its sample, this clone was seen many times. This chain uses TRBV30 with TRBJ2-1; 12 bases fit TRBD2. Germline lookup yields CDR1 GTSNPN and CDR2 SVGIG (reference sequence). The CDR3 covers 16 residues. V was clipped by 2 bases and J by 7 bases; unmatched bases: 9. The CDR3 DNA reads TGTGCCTGGAGTCCACGACTAGCGGGAGACGGGAATGAGCAGTTCTTC. It translates to CAWSPRLAGDGNEQFF.